The text below deals with one T cell receptor (beta chain). Its specificity is not known. The CDR3 runs to 18 residues. V gave up 0 bases and J gave up 2 bases, with 17 bases separating them. Per germline, CDR1 LNHNV and CDR2 YYDKDF (reference sequence). This entry belongs to a study of OX40 agonist ivuxolimab in advanced cancers. Study-level information: The group had a mean age of about 64 years, ranged from roughly 20 to 80, and was 82.7% male. Prior anti-PD-1, anti-PD-L1 or anti-CTLA-4 therapy did not bar entry, and 40% had some.

Data came from immunoSEQ multiplex PCR; TCRdb stores just in-frame clones and leaves some out. The sample records roughly 67,000 clones, around nine tenths being singletons. Exclusion applied to patients with autoimmune disease history or systemic immunosuppression. General study findings and limits: Among expanded peripheral T cells, antigen specificity went undetermined.

The V and J genes are TRBV15 and TRBJ2-1; possible D gene TRBD2, 6 bases. This sequence was found in an adult with an advanced solid tumor such as melanoma, head and neck, liver or kidney cancer. The starting material was CD4+ or CD8+ T cells sorted from blood, obtained in a trial of the OX40 agonist ivuxolimab. CDR3 residues: CATSRDRLGLATYNEQFF. CDR3 DNA sequence: TGTGCCACCAGCAGAGATCGTTTAGGGCTAGCGACCTACAATGAGCAGTTCTTC.